What follows are 28 T cell receptor beta chains derived from one specimen sequenced in a study of vaccination and CD4 T cells after COVID-19. The antigens these receptors bind are not known. Cultured CD4+ T-cell DNA underwent Oncomine TCR Beta short-read sequencing. From the PCR reads, TCRdb called clonotypes with MiXCR, one entry per CDR3 protein. Among 9,300 or so distinct CDR3 sequences listed, around 50% were seen once. Treatment described: roughly ten-day PBMC culture with coronavirus spike peptide pools or control peptides (ViraFEST assay). CD4+ T cells of the unexposed donor were collected before the COVID-19 pandemic (2011-2018). The sequencing sample was made of CD4+ T cells from blood, cultured in vitro. The receptors come from a human donor in good health.

J is TRBJ2-6 and V is TRBV6-1; D is ambiguous. Germline CDR1 and CDR2: MNHNS and SASEGT. Trimming shortened V by 6 bases and J by 2 bases, and 8 bases separated the two germline ends. The CDR3 length is 14 residues. CDR3 nucleotides: TGTGCCAGCAGCCGGTCACCTGGGGCCAACGTCCTGACTTTC. It codes for CASSRSPGANVLTF.

J is TRBJ2-1 and V is TRBV27, with 7 bases matching TRBD2. CDR1 and CDR2 from the germline V gene are MNHEY and SMNVEV (reference sequence). The CDR3 extends over 15 amino acids. V was pared by 2 bases and J by 3 bases, with 4 bases of the junction left unmatched. CDR3 in amino acids: CASSLAGEVYNEQFF. CDR3 DNA sequence: TGTGCCAGCAGTTTAGCGGGAGAAGTCTACAATGAGCAGTTCTTC.

This chain links TRBV11-2 with TRBJ1-1; the match to TRBD1 covers 7 bases. The germline gives CDR1 SGHAT, CDR2 FQNNGV. The junction had 8 bases not matched to a gene; V was cut back by 5 bases and J by 5 bases. The CDR3 runs to 14 residues. The CDR3 loop reads CASSITGVETEAFF. The CDR3 nucleotides read TGTGCCAGCAGCATCACAGGGGTCGAGACTGAAGCTTTCTTT.

The chain has TRBV28 and TRBJ2-1; 8 bases are shared with TRBD1. CDR3 size: 16 residues. V trimming: 6 bases; J trimming: 0 bases; junction bases outside the gene matches: 7. Per germline, CDR1 MDHEN and CDR2 SYDVKM. The CDR3 loop reads CASRYNRGSSYNEQFF. CDR3 nucleotide sequence: TGTGCCAGCAGATACAACAGGGGGAGCTCCTACAATGAGCAGTTCTTC.

The rearrangement uses TRBV20-1 and TRBJ2-7, with 8 bases fitting TRBD1. The germline gives CDR1 DFQATT, CDR2 SNEGSKA (reference sequence). The V and J ends lost 2 bases and 4 bases, in that order; junction bases with no gene match: 10. The CDR3 length is 15 residues. For the CDR3, the DNA is TGCAGTGCTAGATCCTCCTGGCAGGGGGCTTACGAGCAGTACTTC. Encoded protein: CSARSSWQGAYEQYF.

The chain employs TRBV7-6 and TRBJ1-3, with 8 bases lining up with TRBD1. The CDR3 is 18 amino acids. CDR1 is SGHVS, CDR2 FNYEAQ, per germline. V lost 4 bases to trimming and J lost 2 bases; unmatched junction nucleotides: 13. CDR3 sequence: CASSSPPGQEVTGNTIYF. CDR3 coding DNA: TGTGCCAGCAGCTCTCCCCCGGGACAGGAGGTTACTGGAAACACCATATATTTT.

V is TRBV7-2 and J is TRBJ1-5, with a weak D call TRBD1 (5 bases). CDR3 size: 17 residues. The germline V gene has CDR1 SGHTA and CDR2 FQGNSA. Trimming stripped 4 bases from V and 2 bases from J, with 18 bases between. CDR3 loop: CASSSKGSGRGNQPQHF. DNA of the CDR3: TGTGCCAGCAGCTCTAAAGGTTCAGGGAGGGGCAATCAGCCCCAGCATTTT.

With regard to this clonotype: Relative to the germline gene, one junction end is altered; a read error may explain this. J is TRBJ1-5 and V is TRBV7-8; D unresolved. This CDR3 region has 14 residues. CDR1 is SGHVS and CDR2 is FQNEAQ in the germline V gene. The chain's CDR3 is CVSSLAGGSQPQHF. CDR3 nucleotides: TGTGTCAGCAGCTTAGCAGGAGGGTCCCAGCCCCAGCATTTT.

In this sample, this clonotype turned up a few times. This chain joins TRBV19 and TRBJ1-6, with D perhaps TRBD1 (5 bases). V lost 5 bases, J lost 10 bases, and 12 bases lay in between. The CDR3 consists of 13 residues. Germline V lookup: CDR1 LNHDA, CDR2 SQIVND (reference sequence). CDR3 nucleotides: TGTGCCAGTAGTCTCATGGGACGGTCACCCCTCCACTTT. Translated, it gives CASSLMGRSPLHF.

The chain links TRBV29-1 to TRBJ1-1, with TRBD1 matching over 8 bases. Unmatched junction bases numbered 10, after V lost 4 bases and J lost 3 bases. Looked up from germline, CDR1 is SQVTM and CDR2 is ANQGSEA. The CDR3 covers 15 residues. CDR3 nucleotide sequence: TGCAGCGTTGGCGGGGGCAGGGGGCTCGACACTGAAGCTTTCTTT. Translating gives CSVGGGRGLDTEAFF.

This clonotype was seen only a few times. The chain has TRBV19 and TRBJ2-3; 8 nucleotides match TRBD1. The germline V gene has CDR1 LNHDA and CDR2 SQIVND (reference sequence). CDR3 length: 13 amino acids. After removal of 8 bases from V and 1 base from J, the junction contained 2 bases not matched to a gene. Written as DNA, the CDR3 is TGTGCCAGTGCGGACAGGGGCACAGATACGCAGTATTTT. As protein: CASADRGTDTQYF.

This clonotype has only a few counts. The V and J genes are TRBV7-2 and TRBJ2-1, with TRBD1 identical over 12 bases. The last part of the DNA fits TRBJ2-7 better; the J call may be wrong. CDR3 length: 15 amino acids. Per the germline V gene, CDR1 is SGHTA and CDR2 is FQGNSA. CDR3 residues: CASSLSGTGGSEQYF. CDR3 in DNA: TGTGCCAGCAGCTTGTCCGGGACAGGGGGCTCCGAGCAGTACTTC.

This rearrangement joins TRBV6-1 to TRBJ1-1, with 8 bases aligning to TRBD1. V lost 6 bases to trimming and J lost 2 bases; unmatched junction nucleotides: 8. The CDR3 length is 15 residues. Looked up from germline, CDR1 is MNHNS and CDR2 is SASEGT. CDR3 bases: TGTGCCAGCAGCCTGGACAGGGCAACAAACACTGAAGCTTTCTTT. Protein sequence: CASSLDRATNTEAFF.

The CDR3 is CASSLGGTQTVGGYTF. The CDR3 bases are TGTGCCAGCAGCTTAGGGGGGACTCAAACCGTCGGAGGCTACACCTTC. V is TRBV7-8 and J is TRBJ1-2, with a weak D call TRBD1 (5 bases). Germline V CDR1 and CDR2: SGHVS, FQNEAQ. This CDR3 contains 16 residues. V was clipped by 1 base and J by 8 bases, with 20 bases between them.

This chain links TRBV7-2 with TRBJ2-7, with 11 bases aligning to TRBD1. V lost 5 bases, J lost 4 bases, and 7 bases stayed unmatched. CDR3 length equals 15 residues. CDR1 SGHTA and CDR2 FQGNSA come from the germline V gene. The CDR3 nucleotides are TGTGCCAGCAGCCGCGGACAGGGGGCTTTTTACGAGCAGTACTTC. This gives the protein CASSRGQGAFYEQYF.

The V and J genes are TRBV25-1 and TRBJ2-2, with TRBD1 identical over 7 bases. V shed 6 bases, J shed 4 bases, and the junction held 2 bases outside the gene matches. The CDR3 spans 13 residues. The germline V gene encodes CDR1 MGHDK and CDR2 SYGVNS. The CDR3 nucleotides are TGTGCCAGCAGGAGGACAGGCACCGGGGAGCTGTTTTTT. Its translation: CASRRTGTGELFF.

The chain carries TRBV28 and TRBJ1-2, with 7 bases identical to TRBD1. The CDR3 runs to 16 residues. V lost 4 bases and J lost 4; bases outside the gene matches: 12. The germline V gene encodes CDR1 MDHEN and CDR2 SYDVKM. The CDR3, as DNA: TGTGCCAGCAGTTCGCTAAATCGACAGGGCTTCTATGGCTACACCTTC. Translating it yields CASSSLNRQGFYGYTF.

This clonotype was seen once. The chain combines TRBV5-6 with TRBJ2-5; D is possibly TRBD1 (5 bases). Trimming took off 4 bases at V and 2 bases at J, with 12 bases between the two ends. The CDR3 totals 14 residues. Looked up from germline, CDR1 is SGHDT and CDR2 is YYEEEE. The CDR3 protein is CASSVVSGQETQYF. The DNA of the CDR3 is TGTGCCAGCAGCGTCGTATCAGGGCAAGAGACCCAGTACTTC. The full variable domain, completed using reference TRBV5-6 and TRBJ2-5, is DAGVTQSPTHLIKTRGQQVTLRCSPKSGHDTVSWYQQALGQGPQFIFQYYEEEERQRGNFPDRFSGHQFPNYSSELNVNALLLGDSALYLCASSVVSGQETQYFGPGTRLLVL.

The rearrangement links TRBV7-9 to TRBJ1-1; no clear D gene. Germline CDR1 is SEHNR and CDR2 is FQNEAQ (reference sequence). CDR3 length equals 13 residues. Trimming took 4 bases from V and 1 from J, leaving 7 bases between them. The chain's CDR3 is CASSSRANTEAFF. As DNA, the CDR3 is TGTGCCAGCAGCTCCCGGGCGAACACTGAAGCTTTCTTT.

The rearrangement uses TRBV7-8 and TRBJ1-3; the D gene is possibly TRBD1 (5 bases). In germline, CDR1 is SGHVS, CDR2 FQNEAQ. The CDR3 loop spans 15 amino acids. Trimming shortened V by 5 bases and J by 0 bases, and 11 bases separated the two germline ends. CDR3 protein: CASSRGQLSGNTIYF. The CDR3 region has the DNA TGTGCCAGCAGCCGCGGACAACTCTCTGGAAACACCATATATTTT. The complete variable domain, with remaining parts taken from reference TRBV7-8 and TRBJ1-3, reads GAGVSQSPRYKVAKRGQDVALRCDPISGHVSLFWYQQALGQGPEFLTYFQNEAQLDKSGLPSDRFFAERPEGSVSTLKIQRTQQEDSAVYLCASSRGQLSGNTIYFGEGSWLTVV.

This chain uses TRBV18 with TRBJ2-1; maybe TRBD1 (6 bases). Germline-derived CDR1 and CDR2 are KGHSH and LQKENI. The V and J ends lost 6 bases and 2 bases respectively, with 14 bases between them. The CDR3 runs 15 residues. For the CDR3, the DNA is TGTGCCAGCTCCCCTAGGGGGAACACCTACAATGAGCAGTTCTTC. This sequence encodes CASSPRGNTYNEQFF. Full variable domain (missing parts from reference TRBV18 and TRBJ2-1): NAGVMQNPRHLVRRRGQEARLRCSPMKGHSHVYWYRQLPEEGLKFMVYLQKENIIDESGMPKERFSAEFPKEGPSILRIQQVVRGDSAAYFCASSPRGNTYNEQFFGPGTRLTVL.

The chain couples TRBV27 to TRBJ2-7; the D is unclear. The CDR3 extends over 14 amino acids. CDR1 and CDR2 (germline): MNHEY, SMNVEV (reference sequence). V lost 2 bases, J lost 3 bases, and 11 bases lay in between. In nucleotides, the CDR3 is TGTGCCAGCAGTTTAAAGGTCTCAAACTACGAGCAGTACTTC. Translating it yields CASSLKVSNYEQYF.

This rearrangement joins TRBV4-3 to TRBJ2-5; 9 positions agree with TRBD1. Germline CDR1 reads LGHNA; CDR2 reads YSLEER. This CDR3 region has 17 residues. Trimming at V came to 4 bases and at J to 2 bases, leaving 11 bases not matched to a gene. The CDR3 DNA follows: TGCGCCAGCAGCCCCCAGCCCGGACAGGGGTTTCAAGAGACCCAGTACTTC. Its translation is CASSPQPGQGFQETQYF.

This clonotype was counted between two and nine times. The chain has TRBV11-2 and TRBJ2-5; the D is unclear. This CDR3 spans 11 amino acids. Trimming stripped 1 base from V and 5 bases from J, with 2 bases between. Germline CDR1 and CDR2: SGHAT and FQNNGV. The CDR3 is CASSLVETQYF. CDR3 DNA: TGTGCCAGCAGCTTAGTGGAGACCCAGTACTTC.

The chain combines TRBV11-2 with TRBJ2-1; D remains ambiguous. This CDR3 region has 14 residues. Germline values: CDR1 SGHAT, CDR2 FQNNGV. V was pared by 5 bases and J by 9 bases, with 17 bases between. In DNA, the CDR3 is TGTGCCAGCAGCCCTTCCGAAGGTAAAGCTGAGCAGTTCTTC. It translates to CASSPSEGKAEQFF. Combining the CDR3 with reference TRBV11-2 and TRBJ2-1 gives the whole variable domain EAGVAQSPRYKIIEKRQSVAFWCNPISGHATLYWYQQILGQGPKLLIQFQNNGVVDDSQLPKDRFSAERLKGVDSTLKIQPAKLEDSAVYLCASSPSEGKAEQFFGPGTRLTVL.

The chain has TRBV11-2 and TRBJ1-4, with D perhaps matching TRBD1 (6 bases). The CDR3 is made up of 18 amino acids. V gave up 5 bases and J gave up 5 bases, with 24 bases separating them. The germline V gene encodes CDR1 SGHAT and CDR2 FQNNGV. Here the CDR3 DNA reads TGTGCCAGCAGCCTGGGGGTTCCAGGGGTTAGTTCCAATGAAAAACTGTTTTTT. It specifies CASSLGVPGVSSNEKLFF.

This chain links TRBV7-2 with TRBJ2-1; 7 bases line up with TRBD2. The CDR3 totals 13 residues. Germline values: CDR1 SGHTA, CDR2 FQGNSA. J gave up 6 bases and V 8 bases, and 7 bases lay outside the gene matches. The CDR3 DNA sequence: TGTGCCAGCTCGGGGGGAGGTACCAATGAGCAGTTCTTC. Its protein is CASSGGGTNEQFF. Full variable domain (outside the CDR3, taken from reference TRBV7-2 and TRBJ2-1): GAGVSQSPSNKVTEKGKDVELRCDPISGHTALYWYRQSLGQGLEFLIYFQGNSAPDKSGLPSDRFSAERTGGSVSTLTIQRTQQEDSAVYLCASSGGGTNEQFFGPGTRLTVL.

This clonotype was observed a handful of times. The chain employs TRBV6-1 and TRBJ1-2; 7 bases agree with TRBD1. J gave up 4 bases and V 6 bases, and 11 bases lay outside the gene matches. This CDR3 is 15 amino acids long. Germline-derived CDR1 and CDR2 are MNHNS and SASEGT. CDR3 sequence: CASRETGYSVYGYTF. The CDR3 DNA follows: TGTGCCAGCAGGGAGACAGGGTACTCCGTCTATGGCTACACCTTC.